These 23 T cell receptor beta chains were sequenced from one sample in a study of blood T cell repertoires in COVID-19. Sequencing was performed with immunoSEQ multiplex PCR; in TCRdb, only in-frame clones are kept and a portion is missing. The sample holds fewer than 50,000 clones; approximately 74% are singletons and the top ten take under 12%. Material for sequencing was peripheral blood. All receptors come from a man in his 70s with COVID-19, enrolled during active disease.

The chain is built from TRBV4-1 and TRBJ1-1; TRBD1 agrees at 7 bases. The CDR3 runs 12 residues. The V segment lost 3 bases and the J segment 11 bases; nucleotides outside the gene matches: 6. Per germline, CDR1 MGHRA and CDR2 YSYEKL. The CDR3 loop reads CASSQTGLKAFF. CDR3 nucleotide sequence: TGCGCCAGCAGCCAGACAGGGCTGAAGGCTTTCTTT.

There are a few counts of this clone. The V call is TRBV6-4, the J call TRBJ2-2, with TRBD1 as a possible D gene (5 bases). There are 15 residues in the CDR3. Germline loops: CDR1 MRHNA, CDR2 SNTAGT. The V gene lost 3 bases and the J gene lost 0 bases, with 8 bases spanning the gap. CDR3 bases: TGTGCCAGCAGTGATGGACACGCGAACACCGGGGAGCTGTTTTTT. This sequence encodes CASSDGHANTGELFF.

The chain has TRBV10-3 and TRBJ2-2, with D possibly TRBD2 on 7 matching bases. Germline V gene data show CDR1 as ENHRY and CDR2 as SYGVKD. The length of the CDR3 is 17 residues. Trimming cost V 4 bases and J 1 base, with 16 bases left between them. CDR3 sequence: CAISAGSRGGNTGELFF. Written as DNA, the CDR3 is TGTGCCATCAGTGCCGGGTCAAGGGGGGGGAACACCGGGGAGCTGTTTTTT.

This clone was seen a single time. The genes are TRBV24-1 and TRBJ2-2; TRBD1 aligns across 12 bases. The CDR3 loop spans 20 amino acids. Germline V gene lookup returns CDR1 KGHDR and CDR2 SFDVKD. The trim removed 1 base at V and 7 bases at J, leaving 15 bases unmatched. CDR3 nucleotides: TGTGCCACCAGTGATTTAGTAGGGACAGGGGGCATCTCGAAGAACGGGGAGCTGTTTTTT. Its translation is CATSDLVGTGGISKNGELFF.

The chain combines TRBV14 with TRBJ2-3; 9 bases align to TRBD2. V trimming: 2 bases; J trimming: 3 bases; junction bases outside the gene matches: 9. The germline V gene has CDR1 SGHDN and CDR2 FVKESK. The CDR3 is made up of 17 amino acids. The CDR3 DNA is TGTGCCAGCAGCCAACTGGGACTTACTAGCGGGACAGATACGCAGTATTTT. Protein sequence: CASSQLGLTSGTDTQYF.

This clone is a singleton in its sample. The chain's CDR3 is CAIAPGTGNEKLFF. The CDR3 DNA sequence: TGTGCCATCGCTCCCGGGACAGGGAATGAAAAACTGTTTTTT. The genes are TRBV10-3 and TRBJ1-4; 9 positions match TRBD1. Germline assignment: CDR1 ENHRY and CDR2 SYGVKD. CDR3 length: 14 residues. Losses at the gene ends were 8 bases for V and 5 bases for J; bases not matched to a gene: 6.

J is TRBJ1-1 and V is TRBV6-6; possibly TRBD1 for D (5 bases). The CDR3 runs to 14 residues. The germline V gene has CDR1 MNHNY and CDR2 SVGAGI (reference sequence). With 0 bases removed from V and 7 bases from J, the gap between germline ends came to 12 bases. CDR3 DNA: TGTGCCAGCAGTTACTCAGGGGAAATTCGTGAAGCTTTCTTT. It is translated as CASSYSGEIREAFF.

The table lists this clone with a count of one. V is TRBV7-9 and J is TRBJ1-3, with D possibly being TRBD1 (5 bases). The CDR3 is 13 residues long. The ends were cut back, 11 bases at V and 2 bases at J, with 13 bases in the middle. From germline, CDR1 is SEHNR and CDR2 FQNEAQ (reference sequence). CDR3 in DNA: TGTGCCTCGCCCCGGGGGACTGGAAACACCATATATTTT. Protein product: CASPRGTGNTIYF.

The CDR3 spells CASSLEGGNTEAFF. CDR3 DNA sequence: TGTGCCAGCAGCTTAGAAGGGGGGAACACTGAAGCTTTCTTT. V is TRBV7-2 and J is TRBJ1-1; weak D call: TRBD1 (6 bases). Trimming took 1 base from V and 1 from J, leaving 7 bases between them. The germline CDR1 and CDR2 sequences are SGHTA and FQGNSA. This CDR3 has 14 residues.

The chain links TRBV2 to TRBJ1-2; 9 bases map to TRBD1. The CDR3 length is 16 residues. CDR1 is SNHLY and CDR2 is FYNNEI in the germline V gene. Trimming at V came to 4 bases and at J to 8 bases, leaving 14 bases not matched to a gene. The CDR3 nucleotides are TGTGCCAGCAGTGCCCGGGGACAGGGAGGGGCCTGGGGCTACACCTTC. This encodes CASSARGQGGAWGYTF.

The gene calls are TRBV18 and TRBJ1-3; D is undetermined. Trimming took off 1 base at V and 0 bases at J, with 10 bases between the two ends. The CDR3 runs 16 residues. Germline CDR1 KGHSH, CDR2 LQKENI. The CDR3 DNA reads TGTGCCAGCTCACCACAGGAGACGAGCTCTGGAAACACCATATATTTT. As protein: CASSPQETSSGNTIYF. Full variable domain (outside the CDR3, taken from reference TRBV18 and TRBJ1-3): NAGVMQNPRHLVRRRGQEARLRCSPMKGHSHVYWYRQLPEEGLKFMVYLQKENIIDESGMPKERFSAEFPKEGPSILRIQQVVRGDSAAYFCASSPQETSSGNTIYFGEGSWLTVV.

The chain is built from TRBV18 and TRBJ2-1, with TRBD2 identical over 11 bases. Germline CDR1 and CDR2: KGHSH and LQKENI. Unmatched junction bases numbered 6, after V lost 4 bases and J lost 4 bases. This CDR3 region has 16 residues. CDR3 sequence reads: CASSLSGTSGYNEQFF. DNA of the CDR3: TGTGCCAGCTCACTATCCGGGACTAGCGGTTACAATGAGCAGTTCTTC.

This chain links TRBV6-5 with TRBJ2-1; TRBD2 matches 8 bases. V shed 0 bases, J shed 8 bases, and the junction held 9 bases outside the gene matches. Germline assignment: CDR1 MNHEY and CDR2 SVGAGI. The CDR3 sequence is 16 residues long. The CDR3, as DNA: TGTGCCAGCAGTTACTCTGGGACTAGGAATCAGTATGAGCAGTTCTTC. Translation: CASSYSGTRNQYEQFF.

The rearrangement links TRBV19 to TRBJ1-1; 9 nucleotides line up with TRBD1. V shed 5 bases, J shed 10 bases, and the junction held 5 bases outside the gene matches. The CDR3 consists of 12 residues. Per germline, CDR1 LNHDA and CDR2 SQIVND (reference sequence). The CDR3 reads CASSEQGAVAFF. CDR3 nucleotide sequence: TGTGCCAGTAGTGAACAGGGGGCGGTAGCTTTCTTT.

The CDR3 sequence: CASSPKRMDHSGDYGYTF. The CDR3 DNA follows: TGTGCCAGCTCACCCAAGCGGATGGACCACTCCGGGGACTATGGCTACACCTTC. The gene calls are TRBV18 and TRBJ1-2; no firm D call. Deletions cut 3 bases from V and 3 bases from J, with 23 bases between. Germline V CDR1 and CDR2: KGHSH, LQKENI. The CDR3 contains 18 residues. Based on the CDR3 plus reference TRBV18 and TRBJ1-2, the full variable domain is NAGVMQNPRHLVRRRGQEARLRCSPMKGHSHVYWYRQLPEEGLKFMVYLQKENIIDESGMPKERFSAEFPKEGPSILRIQQVVRGDSAAYFCASSPKRMDHSGDYGYTFGSGTRLTVV.

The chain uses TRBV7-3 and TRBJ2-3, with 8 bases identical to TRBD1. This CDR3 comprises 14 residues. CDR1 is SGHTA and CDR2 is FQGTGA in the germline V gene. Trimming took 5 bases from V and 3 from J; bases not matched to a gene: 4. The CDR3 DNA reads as TGTGCCAGCAGCCCGGACAGGGCGACAGATACGCAGTATTTT. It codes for CASSPDRATDTQYF. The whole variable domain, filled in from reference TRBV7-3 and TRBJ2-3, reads GAGVSQTPSNKVTEKGKYVELRCDPISGHTALYWYRQSLGQGPEFLIYFQGTGAADDSGLPNDRFFAVRPEGSVSTLKIQRTERGDSAVYLCASSPDRATDTQYFGPGTRLTVL.

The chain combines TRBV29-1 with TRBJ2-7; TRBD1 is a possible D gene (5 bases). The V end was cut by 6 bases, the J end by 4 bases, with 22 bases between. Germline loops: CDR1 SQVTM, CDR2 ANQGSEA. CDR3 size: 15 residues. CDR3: CSVGRGVGVGYEQYF. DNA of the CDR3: TGCAGCGTGGGGCGAGGCGTAGGGGTCGGTTACGAGCAGTACTTC.

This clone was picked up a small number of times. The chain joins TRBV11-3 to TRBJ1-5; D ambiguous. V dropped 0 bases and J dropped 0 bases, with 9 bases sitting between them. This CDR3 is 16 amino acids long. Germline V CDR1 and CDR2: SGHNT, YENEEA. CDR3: CASSLDPSSSNQPQHF. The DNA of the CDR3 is TGTGCCAGCAGCTTAGACCCCTCGAGTAGCAATCAGCCCCAGCATTTT.

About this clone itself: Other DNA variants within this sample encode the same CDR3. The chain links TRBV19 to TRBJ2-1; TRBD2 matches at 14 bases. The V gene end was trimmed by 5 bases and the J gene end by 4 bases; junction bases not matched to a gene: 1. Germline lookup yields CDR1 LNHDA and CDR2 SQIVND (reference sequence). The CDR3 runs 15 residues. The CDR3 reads CASSGLAGGYNEQFF. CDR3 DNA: TGTGCCAGTAGTGGACTAGCGGGAGGATACAATGAGCAGTTCTTC.

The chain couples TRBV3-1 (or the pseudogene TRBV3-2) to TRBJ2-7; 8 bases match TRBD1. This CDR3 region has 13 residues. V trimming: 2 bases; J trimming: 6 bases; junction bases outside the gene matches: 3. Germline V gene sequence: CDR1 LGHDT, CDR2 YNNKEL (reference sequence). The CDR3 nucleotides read TGTGCCAGCAGCCAAAACAGGGGGTCCGAGCAGTACTTC. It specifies CASSQNRGSEQYF.

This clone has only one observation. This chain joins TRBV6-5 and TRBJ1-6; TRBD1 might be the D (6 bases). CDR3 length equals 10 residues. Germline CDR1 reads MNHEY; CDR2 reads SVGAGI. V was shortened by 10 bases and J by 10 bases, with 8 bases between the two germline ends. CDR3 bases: TGTGCCACGGGGGGCTCACCCCTCCACTTT. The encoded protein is CATGGSPLHF.

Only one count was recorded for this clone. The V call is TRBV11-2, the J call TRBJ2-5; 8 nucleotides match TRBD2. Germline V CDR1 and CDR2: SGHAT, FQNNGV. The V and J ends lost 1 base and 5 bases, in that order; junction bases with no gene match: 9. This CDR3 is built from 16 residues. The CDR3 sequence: CASSLGLAYKGETQYF. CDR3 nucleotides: TGTGCCAGCAGCTTAGGACTAGCGTACAAGGGGGAGACCCAGTACTTC.

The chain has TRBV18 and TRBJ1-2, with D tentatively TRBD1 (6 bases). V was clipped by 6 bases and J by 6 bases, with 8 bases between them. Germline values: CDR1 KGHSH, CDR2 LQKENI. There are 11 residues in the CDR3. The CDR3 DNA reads TGTGCCAGCTCTCACAGGGATGGCTACACCTTC. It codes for CASSHRDGYTF. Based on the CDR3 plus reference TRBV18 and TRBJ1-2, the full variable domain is NAGVMQNPRHLVRRRGQEARLRCSPMKGHSHVYWYRQLPEEGLKFMVYLQKENIIDESGMPKERFSAEFPKEGPSILRIQQVVRGDSAAYFCASSHRDGYTFGSGTRLTVV.